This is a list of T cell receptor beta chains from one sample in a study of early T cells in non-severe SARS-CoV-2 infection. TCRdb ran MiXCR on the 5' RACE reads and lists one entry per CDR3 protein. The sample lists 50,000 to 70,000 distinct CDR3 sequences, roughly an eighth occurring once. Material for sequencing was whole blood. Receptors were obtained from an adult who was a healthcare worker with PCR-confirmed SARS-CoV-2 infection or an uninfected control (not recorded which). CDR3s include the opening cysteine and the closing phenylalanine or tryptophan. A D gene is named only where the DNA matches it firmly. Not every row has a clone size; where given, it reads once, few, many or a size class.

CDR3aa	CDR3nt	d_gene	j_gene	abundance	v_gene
CSVSGDSRYEQYF	TGCAGCGTTTCCGGGGACTCGCGGTACGAGCAGTACTTC	-	TRBJ2-7	many	TRBV29-1
CASSYGRGFGSDTQYF	TGTGCCAGCAGTTACGGCAGGGGGTTTGGGTCAGATACGCAGTATTTT	TRBD1	TRBJ2-3	many	TRBV6-5
CSARVGTNNNEQFF	TGCAGTGCTAGAGTTGGGACAAATAACAATGAGCAGTTCTTC	-	TRBJ2-1	-	TRBV20-1
CASGASGSMAGELFF	TGTGCCAGCGGGGCTAGCGGGAGTATGGCCGGGGAGCTGTTTTTT	TRBD2	TRBJ2-2	few	TRBV6-5
CASSFGGGPGELFF	TGTGCCAGCAGCTTCGGCGGGGGGCCCGGGGAGCTGTTTTTT	TRBD2	TRBJ2-2	-	TRBV7-2
CASSRWTGDGYTF	TGTGCCAGCAGCCGCTGGACAGGGGATGGCTACACCTTC	TRBD1	TRBJ1-2	-	TRBV3-1
CASSLEETQYF	TGTGCCAGCAGCTTAGAAGAGACCCAGTACTTC	-	TRBJ2-5	many	TRBV5-1
CASSSEQGEKLFF	TGTGCCAGCAGCTCGGAGCAAGGGGAAAAACTGTTTTTT	-	TRBJ1-4	few	TRBV7-8
CATSSDTAARRDEQFF	TGTGCCACCAGCAGTGACACCGCCGCGAGGAGGGATGAGCAGTTCTTC	-	TRBJ2-1	few	TRBV15
CASSPSSSGNTIYF	TGTGCCAGCAGCCCTAGCAGCTCTGGAAACACCATATATTTT	-	TRBJ1-3	many	TRBV11-2
CASSLRLSNQPQHF	TGTGCCAGCAGTTTAAGGTTAAGCAATCAGCCCCAGCATTTT	-	TRBJ1-5	once	TRBV12-3/TRBV12-4
CSAREHSYGYTF	TGCAGTGCTAGAGAACATTCCTATGGCTACACCTTC	-	TRBJ1-2	few	TRBV20-1
CASSQDGQRSINEQFF	TGTGCCAGCTCCCAAGACGGACAGAGATCTATAAATGAGCAGTTCTTC	-	TRBJ2-1	many	TRBV18
CASSRLADYNEQFF	TGTGCCAGTAGTAGACTAGCGGACTACAATGAGCAGTTCTTC	TRBD2	TRBJ2-1	few	TRBV19
CASSPGLALGTGELFF	TGTGCCAGTAGTCCCGGACTAGCTTTGGGCACCGGGGAGCTGTTTTTT	TRBD2	TRBJ2-2	-	TRBV19
CSARGLLQREQYF	TGCAGTGCTAGAGGTCTCCTTCAGCGCGAGCAGTACTTC	-	TRBJ2-7	-	TRBV20-1
CASIRRGDFAKNIQYF	TGTGCCAGCATTCGACGGGGGGACTTCGCCAAAAACATTCAGTACTTC	TRBD2	TRBJ2-4	many	TRBV2
CASSPLRGSLENEQFF	TGTGCCAGCAGCCCGCTCCGCGGGAGCTTGGAGAATGAGCAGTTCTTC	TRBD2	TRBJ2-1	many	TRBV11-1
CASSPSGRSPDNEQFF	TGTGCCAGCAGCCCTAGCGGAAGATCTCCCGACAATGAGCAGTTCTTC	TRBD2	TRBJ2-1	many	TRBV5-4
CASFNGVNSPLHF	TGTGCCAGCTTTAACGGAGTTAATTCACCCCTCCACTTT	-	TRBJ1-6	few	TRBV6-5
CASSAGRGYEQYF	TGCGCCAGCAGTGCGGGCAGGGGCTACGAGCAGTACTTC	-	TRBJ2-7	-	TRBV10-2
CASSLAGSPENTIYF	TGTGCCAGCAGTTTAGCAGGGAGCCCTGAAAACACCATATATTTT	-	TRBJ1-3	many	TRBV27
CASSSRGYEQYF	TGTGCCAGCAGTTCCCGGGGTTACGAGCAGTACTTC	-	TRBJ2-7	-	TRBV6-2/TRBV6-3
CSAPGNSGKGTDTQYF	TGCAGTGCCCCCGGGAATAGCGGAAAAGGCACAGATACGCAGTATTTT	-	TRBJ2-3	-	TRBV20-1
CSARETGGQGEQFF	TGCAGTGCTAGAGAGACCGGGGGGCAGGGTGAGCAGTTCTTC	-	TRBJ2-1	-	TRBV20-1
CASRPGLAGDTQYF	TGTGCCAGCAGACCAGGACTAGCGGGAGATACGCAGTATTTT	TRBD2	TRBJ2-3	few	TRBV7-2
CASSEYRSGDNEQFF	TGTGCCAGCAGTGAATATAGATCCGGGGACAATGAGCAGTTCTTC	-	TRBJ2-1	many	TRBV25-1
CAWERRDTHNEQFF	TGTGCCTGGGAGAGACGGGACACCCACAATGAGCAGTTCTTC	-	TRBJ2-1	few	TRBV30
CAIADRNNQPQHF	TGTGCCATCGCGGACAGGAACAATCAGCCCCAGCATTTT	TRBD1	TRBJ1-5	many	TRBV2
CASSLAGGLTYEQYF	TGTGCCAGCAGCTTGGCCGGCGGCCTTACCTACGAGCAGTACTTC	-	TRBJ2-7	few	TRBV5-4
CASSLGEGVGEKLFF	TGTGCCAGCTCACTGGGCGAAGGGGTTGGTGAAAAACTGTTTTTT	-	TRBJ1-4	few	TRBV18
CASSTYRVSYEQYF	TGTGCCAGCAGTACATACAGGGTCTCCTACGAGCAGTACTTC	-	TRBJ2-7	many	TRBV12-3/TRBV12-4